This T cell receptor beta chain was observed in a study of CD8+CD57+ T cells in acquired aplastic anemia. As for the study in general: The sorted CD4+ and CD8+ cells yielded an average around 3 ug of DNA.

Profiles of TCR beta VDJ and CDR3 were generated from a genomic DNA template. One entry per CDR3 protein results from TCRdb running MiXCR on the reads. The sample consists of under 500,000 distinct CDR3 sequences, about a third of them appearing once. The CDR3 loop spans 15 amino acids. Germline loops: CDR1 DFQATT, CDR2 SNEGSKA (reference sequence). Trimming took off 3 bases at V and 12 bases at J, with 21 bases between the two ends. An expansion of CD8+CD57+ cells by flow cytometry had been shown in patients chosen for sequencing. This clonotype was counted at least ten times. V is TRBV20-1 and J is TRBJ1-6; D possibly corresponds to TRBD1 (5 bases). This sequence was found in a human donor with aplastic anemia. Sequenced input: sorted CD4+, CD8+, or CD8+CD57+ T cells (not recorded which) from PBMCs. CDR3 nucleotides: TGCAGTGCTAGGTTGGCAGACCCAGCGGGGGGACCCCTCCACTTT. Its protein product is CSARLADPAGGPLHF.